This T cell receptor (beta chain) stems from a study of T-cell memory formation after mild COVID-19. General study results and limits: In second-wave clones peaking day 37, SARS-CoV-2 specificity remained unconfirmed.

Via MiXCR, TCRdb re-called the 5' RACE reads, giving one row per CDR3 protein. This table holds hundreds of thousands of distinct CDR3 sequences, roughly 20% found once. On this clonotype: Its target is not known.

The sequenced sample was PBMCs or a T cell subset sorted from them (not recorded which). This sequence originates from an adult woman who had mild COVID-19 (a few samples of this study predate the infection). Cell type and time point are not known.

CDR3 sequence (DNA): TGCAGCGTTGGCCTTGGGAGTTCTGGGGCCAACGTCCTGACTTTC. Residues: CSVGLGSSGANVLTF. The V call is TRBV29-1, the J call TRBJ2-6; tentatively, D is TRBD2 (5 bases). Germline CDR1 SQVTM, CDR2 ANQGSEA. The CDR3 length is 15 residues. V shed 4 bases and J shed 1 base, with 11 bases lying between them. Based on the CDR3 plus reference TRBV29-1 and TRBJ2-6, the full variable domain is SAVISQKPSRDICQRGTSLTIQCQVDSQVTMMFWYRQQPGQSLTLIATANQGSEATYESGFVIDKFPISRPNLTFSTLTVSNMSPEDSSIYLCSVGLGSSGANVLTFGAGSRLTVL.